Sequencing of this TCR beta chain was carried out in a study of blood T cells in healthy people across ages (dated by TCRdb to about 2015). General notes on the study: In model experiments, template switching captured roughly one uniquely barcoded TCR beta cDNA molecule for every two T cells. The donors were split into four age groups: young (average about 15 years), middle-aged (around 37), aged (more than 55) and long-lived (about 74). Using deep sequencing normalized with unique cDNA molecular identifiers, the study measured how TCR beta repertoire diversity changes with age. For two donors (one aged 18 to 30 and one aged 80 or older), the study analyzed two additional independent replicas of 1 million unique cDNA reads from the same blood draw. To avoid experimental bias, donors of different ages were distributed randomly across sequencing lanes. Overall study results and their limits: Observed TCR beta diversity correlated strongly with the percentage of naive T cells measured by flow cytometry. The long-lived group showed more naive CD4+ T cells, fewer expanded clones and increased TCR diversity than the aged group, suggesting age selection. Observed TCR beta diversity per million T cells fell roughly linearly with age, and a significant reduction was already apparent by age around 40. Because donor CMV infection status was unknown, age-related changes in expanded clonotypes were potentially confounded. Estimates of total diversity based on one million sequenced T cells were regarded as lower bounds and as underestimates. Conclusive comparison of naive and antigen-experienced compartments was prevented by the profiling of bulk unsorted PBMCs.

This clonotype has only a few counts. Its antigen specificity is not known. No much larger clonotype is one base removed from it; base qualities were not supplied. The donors were under 40 Caucasian individuals from Russia, aged 6 to 90 years, who were systemically healthy. Ten milliliters of peripheral blood were drawn from each donor into EDTA-treated Vacutainer tubes. Ficoll-Paque density-gradient centrifugation was used to isolate PBMCs, with at least 7 million per sample. Total RNA was extracted from PBMCs with Trizol reagent, with at least 6 micrograms obtained per sample. Naive CD45RAhigh/CD27high T cell percentages were measured by flow cytometry on a PBMC aliquot from every donor. V and J are trimmed by 6 bases and 4 bases, and the gene matches miss 7 bases of the junction. The CDR3 numbers 14 residues from cysteine through phenylalanine. Only the CDR3 region is kept as DNA, spanning 42 bases read in frame from base 1. For CDR1 and CDR2, the germline V gene (reference sequence) lists DFQATT and SNEGSKA.

The method was 5' RACE. Sequenced using an Illumina HiSeq 2500. A second roughly 6 to 11 cycle PCR used a sample-barcoded 5' primer and a J-beta primer mix. A template-switch 5' adaptor carrying 12 random nucleotides introduced a unique molecular identifier onto each TCR beta cDNA molecule. Each sample yielded at least 3 million CDR3-containing paired-end reads. First-strand cDNA synthesis was performed from all RNA using the Mint cDNA synthesis kit, with priming by a TRBC-specific oligonucleotide. Following uracil-DNA glycosylase treatment, all cDNA underwent a first 18-cycle PCR with the universal primers M1SS and BC2_uni_R. The original pipeline was this. Normalization of each sample was performed by random selection of 1 million high-quality reads, each carrying a distinct molecular identifier. Instead of being binned into consensus sequences, reads that shared molecular identifiers were thrown out. MiTCR, set to a Q25 quality threshold and the strictest error-elimination algorithm, was used for CDR3 identification, clonotype clustering and error correction. A nonparametric unseen species model with Euler transformation was used to estimate lower-bound total TCR beta diversity. TCRdb reworked the public reads: Q25 trimming with fastp, MiXCR clone assembly, productive beta chains retained. Each entry merges the rows of one CDR3 protein and shows their most common DNA and genes. It is TCRdb's table, rather than the study itself, that gives the V and J calls and clone size. This sample comprises 650,000 to 1,000,000 distinct CDR3 sequences, less than 60% of them detected only once. Less than 20% of the sample is in the top ten clones.

Sequenced input: blood. The sequence derives from a man older than 75 in good health. Rearrangement joined TRBV20-1 to TRBJ2-7; TRBD1 fits 12 bases in the junction. At the DNA level, the sequence is TGCAGTGCCAGGTGGGACAGGGGGCCGTACGAGCAGTACTTC. Its product reads: CSARWDRGPYEQYF.